Listed below are T cell receptor beta chains from one sample, sequenced in a study of CD8 T cells in Susac syndrome. TCRdb ran MiXCR on the immunoSEQ multiplex PCR reads and lists one entry per CDR3 protein. The sample records 250,000 to 350,000 distinct CDR3 sequences, 80% to 90% being singletons. Sequencing used CD8+ T cells from PBMCs. The receptors stem from a human donor with multiple sclerosis. The CDR3 runs from the conserved cysteine through the conserved F or W. Each record gives: J gene, clone size, D gene, V gene, CDR3 DNA, CDR3 protein. A D gene is named only where the DNA matches it firmly. Clone sizes are given selectively: once, few, many, or a class where the clone is expanded.

J: TRBJ2-1
size: NA
D: NA
V: TRBV9
DNA: TGTGCCAGTGGCGAGCTCGATGAGCAGTTCTTC
CDR3: CASGELDEQFF

J: TRBJ1-1
size: few
D: NA
V: TRBV28
DNA: TGTGCCAGCAGTTTATGGGACACTGAAGCTTTCTTT
CDR3: CASSLWDTEAFF

J: TRBJ1-2
size: NA
D: NA
V: TRBV12-3/TRBV12-4
DNA: TGTGCCAGCAGTTTTTCTGGGGGCCGGACGGATGGCTACACCTTC
CDR3: CASSFSGGRTDGYTF

J: TRBJ2-1
size: NA
D: NA
V: TRBV28
DNA: TGTGCCAGCAGTTTATCCTCGACGGCCGGATACAATGAGCAGTTCTTC
CDR3: CASSLSSTAGYNEQFF

J: TRBJ2-1
size: NA
D: NA
V: TRBV27
DNA: TGTGCCAGCAGTTTATTCGGCGGGATGGCGTCGGGGAATGAGCAGTTCTTC
CDR3: CASSLFGGMASGNEQFF

J: TRBJ2-7
size: NA
D: TRBD1
V: TRBV9
DNA: TGTGCCAGCAGCGCTGCGGACAGGGGGCCATACGAGCAGTACTTC
CDR3: CASSAADRGPYEQYF

J: TRBJ1-1
size: NA
D: NA
V: TRBV27
DNA: TGTGCCAGCAGTTTAGGGCAGAAAAACACTGAAGCTTTCTTT
CDR3: CASSLGQKNTEAFF

J: TRBJ2-1
size: NA
D: TRBD2
V: TRBV6-4
DNA: TGTGCCAGCAGTAGCGGGAGGGCGCACAATGAGCAGTTCTTC
CDR3: CASSSGRAHNEQFF

J: TRBJ1-2
size: NA
D: TRBD1
V: TRBV5-4
DNA: TGTGCCAGCAGCTCGAAGGACAGGGGGCAAGGTGGCTACACCTTC
CDR3: CASSSKDRGQGGYTF

J: TRBJ1-5
size: NA
D: NA
V: TRBV28
DNA: TGTGCCAGCCTCGGCGTTTACAGGGAAAGCAATCAGCCCCAGCATTTT
CDR3: CASLGVYRESNQPQHF

J: TRBJ1-1
size: NA
D: NA
V: TRBV12-3/TRBV12-4
DNA: TGTGCCAGCCGTCTCACAGGGAACACTGAAGCTTTCTTT
CDR3: CASRLTGNTEAFF

J: TRBJ2-7
size: once
D: TRBD1
V: TRBV12-3/TRBV12-4
DNA: TGTGCCAGCAGTATAGGGACAGGTCTTGTTCTCGCCTACGAGCAGTACTTC
CDR3: CASSIGTGLVLAYEQYF

J: TRBJ2-1
size: few
D: NA
V: TRBV13
DNA: TGTGCCAGCGGGATCCACAATGAGCAGTTCTTC
CDR3: CASGIHNEQFF

J: TRBJ2-7
size: NA
D: NA
V: TRBV5-6
DNA: TGTGCCAGCAGCTGGATGGGTAGGCTGGGGAGTTACGAGCAGTACTTC
CDR3: CASSWMGRLGSYEQYF

J: TRBJ1-5
size: NA
D: TRBD1
V: TRBV19
DNA: TGTGCCAGTAGCGACAGGGGTGCGGCAAATCAGCCCCAGCATTTT
CDR3: CASSDRGAANQPQHF

J: TRBJ1-2
size: NA
D: NA
V: TRBV2
DNA: TGTGCCAGCACGGATCGTGTGGATGGCTACACCTTC
CDR3: CASTDRVDGYTF

J: TRBJ1-1
size: NA
D: NA
V: TRBV28
DNA: TGTGCCAGCAGTAGTGGGATGAACACTGAAGCTTTCTTT
CDR3: CASSSGMNTEAFF

J: TRBJ2-2
size: NA
D: TRBD2
V: TRBV7-9
DNA: TGTGCCAGCGTCGACCTTGGTTCTAGAGCGGGAGGAATCGGGGAGCTGTTTTTT
CDR3: CASVDLGSRAGGIGELFF

J: TRBJ1-2
size: NA
D: NA
V: TRBV7-9
DNA: TGTGCCAGCAGCTTAGGGGGTGAGGACTATGGCTACACCTTC
CDR3: CASSLGGEDYGYTF

J: TRBJ2-6
size: NA
D: NA
V: TRBV2
DNA: TGTGCCCGCCGGGGTGAAGACAGGACCCACGCTGGGGCCAACGTCCTGACTTTC
CDR3: CARRGEDRTHAGANVLTF

J: TRBJ2-1
size: few
D: TRBD2
V: TRBV7-8
DNA: TGTGCCAGCAGCCGAGGCGAGGGACTAGCTGTGGGGTACAATGAGCAGTTCTTC
CDR3: CASSRGEGLAVGYNEQFF

J: TRBJ2-4
size: NA
D: NA
V: TRBV7-8
DNA: TGTGCCAGCAGCTCCGGCCAGAAAAACATTCAGTACTTC
CDR3: CASSSGQKNIQYF

J: TRBJ2-7
size: NA
D: TRBD2
V: TRBV4-1
DNA: TGCGCCAGCAGCCCATTGACTAGCGGGAGCGGGGGTTCCTACGAGCAGTACTTC
CDR3: CASSPLTSGSGGSYEQYF

J: TRBJ2-5
size: few
D: TRBD1
V: TRBV6-5
DNA: TGTGCCAGCAGTTACCAGGGACAGGGGTCCGGGACCCAGTACTTC
CDR3: CASSYQGQGSGTQYF

J: TRBJ2-7
size: NA
D: TRBD2
V: TRBV27
DNA: TGTGCCAGCAGTTCGACTAGCGGGCGGTACTACGAGCAGTACTTC
CDR3: CASSSTSGRYYEQYF

J: TRBJ1-2
size: NA
D: NA
V: TRBV6-1
DNA: TGTGCCAGCAGCCCGACAGAGTTCTATGGCTACACCTTC
CDR3: CASSPTEFYGYTF

J: TRBJ1-5
size: few
D: NA
V: TRBV6-5
DNA: TGTGCCAGCAGTTACTCGGGGGATCAGCCCCAGCATTTT
CDR3: CASSYSGDQPQHF

J: TRBJ2-3
size: NA
D: TRBD2
V: TRBV5-1
DNA: TGCGCCAGCAGCCGGGAAGGGACTAGCGGCCCAGATACGCAGTATTTT
CDR3: CASSREGTSGPDTQYF